This is a list of T cell receptor beta chains from one sample in a study of T-cell reconstitution after alpha-beta-depleted transplantation in children. Each CDR3 protein is one row after TCRdb ran MiXCR on the PCR reads. In the table there are 450,000 to 600,000 distinct CDR3 sequences, 15% to 20% of which are singletons. The source was PBMCs from the stem cell graft donor, collected from the stem cell graft. These receptors all stem from a human donor who donated a stem cell graft to a child with acute lymphoblastic leukemia. The CDR3 runs from the conserved cysteine through the conserved F or W. D genes are given only for firm matches. Clone sizes are given selectively: once, few, many, or a class where the clone is expanded.

TRBV29-1	NA	few	TRBJ2-1	TGCAGCGTTGAAGGGGTCAACAATGAGCAGTTCTTC	CSVEGVNNEQFF
TRBV7-9	TRBD1	few	TRBJ2-7	TGTGCCAGCAGCTTAGCTGGGACAGGGCTACCCGAGCAGTACTTC	CASSLAGTGLPEQYF
TRBV6-8	TRBD2	few	TRBJ2-1	TGTGCCAGCACACTTTTTGGAAGACTAGCGGGTAACCCCCCTCTGGGGAATGAGCAGTTCTTC	CASTLFGRLAGNPPLGNEQFF
TRBV6-5	NA	NA	TRBJ1-1	TGTGCCAGCAGTTACTCCCAAACGGCAGGGGTGAACACTGAAGCTTTCTTT	CASSYSQTAGVNTEAFF
TRBV28	NA	few	TRBJ1-4	TGTGCCAGCAGTCCCCGTTATGAAAAACTGTTTTTT	CASSPRYEKLFF
TRBV9	NA	NA	TRBJ2-3	TGTGCCAGCAGCCTGAGGGGGGAAAGAGGCACAGATACGCAGTATTTT	CASSLRGERGTDTQYF
TRBV7-8	TRBD2	few	TRBJ2-1	TGTGCCAGCAGCCCAACTAGCGGCCTATACAATGAGCAGTTCTTC	CASSPTSGLYNEQFF
TRBV20-1	TRBD1	NA	TRBJ2-3	TGCAGTGCCCCAGGGGGAGGCACAGATACGCAGTATTTT	CSAPGGGTDTQYF
TRBV20-1	TRBD2	NA	TRBJ2-7	TGCAGTGCTAGAGAAACTAGCGGGAGAAATTGGTACGAGCAGTACTTC	CSARETSGRNWYEQYF
TRBV3-1	NA	NA	TRBJ2-1	TGTGCCAGCAGCCCTCCCGGACCGATAAACAATGAGCAGTTCTTC	CASSPPGPINNEQFF
TRBV28	TRBD1	NA	TRBJ2-1	TGTGCCAGCAGTTTCTGGACAGGGAGAGGAGATGAGCAGTTCTTC	CASSFWTGRGDEQFF
TRBV18	NA	NA	TRBJ2-1	TGTGCCAGCTCATCATATGGGAGACGCAAAAACAATGAGCAGTTCTTC	CASSSYGRRKNNEQFF
TRBV20-1	NA	NA	TRBJ2-7	TGCAGTGCTAGAGACTTAGCAGGGGACCCAAGCTCCTACGAGCAGTACTTC	CSARDLAGDPSSYEQYF
TRBV29-1	NA	few	TRBJ2-1	TGCAGCGTTGCCAAGGGTTATAGGTACAATGAGCAGTTCTTC	CSVAKGYRYNEQFF
TRBV11-2	NA	few	TRBJ2-1	TGTGCCAGCAGCTCGAGGGATAGCGGCTCCTACAATGAGCAGTTCTTC	CASSSRDSGSYNEQFF
TRBV12-3/TRBV12-4	TRBD1	NA	TRBJ1-2	TGTGCCAGCAGTGTAGGACAGGGGGCCGCGGAGAACTATGGCTACACCTTC	CASSVGQGAAENYGYTF
TRBV5-6	TRBD2	NA	TRBJ2-1	TGTGCCAGCAGCCGCCCCGGGACTAGAGGTTATAATGAGCAGTTCTTC	CASSRPGTRGYNEQFF
TRBV12-3/TRBV12-4	NA	NA	TRBJ2-3	TGTGCCAGCAGTTTAGGGCAGAGGAGGGATACGCAGTATTTT	CASSLGQRRDTQYF
TRBV3-1	NA	few	TRBJ1-1	TGTGCCAGCAGCCTGCGGGACAACACGAACACTGAAGCTTTCTTT	CASSLRDNTNTEAFF
TRBV20-1	TRBD2	few	TRBJ2-5	TGCAGTGGGACTAGCGGGAATCAAGAGACCCAGTACTTC	CSGTSGNQETQYF
TRBV6-2/TRBV6-3	NA	few	TRBJ1-2	TGTGCCAGCAGTCCACTCAACAGCAACTCCTATGGCTACACCTTC	CASSPLNSNSYGYTF
TRBV5-1	NA	NA	TRBJ1-1	TGCGCCAGCAGCAGGGGAGATCGGGGTACTGAAGCTTTCTTT	CASSRGDRGTEAFF
TRBV7-9	NA	NA	TRBJ2-1	TGTGCCAGCAGCTTGCTCATAGGACCAAGGCCGGCCAATGAGCAGTTCTTC	CASSLLIGPRPANEQFF
TRBV29-1	NA	few	TRBJ1-1	TGCAGCGTTGAAGATGGTGAGGGTCGGGCCACTGAAGCTTTCTTT	CSVEDGEGRATEAFF
TRBV5-1	NA	few	TRBJ1-3	TGCGCCAGCAGCTTTTTGGGGGCTGGAAACACCATATATTTT	CASSFLGAGNTIYF
TRBV5-4	NA	NA	TRBJ2-1	TGTGCCAGCAGCGGGACAGCGGGAGTGTCCTACAATGAGCAGTTCTTC	CASSGTAGVSYNEQFF
TRBV12-3/TRBV12-4	TRBD2	NA	TRBJ2-7	TGTGCCAGCAGTATAGCGGGTTTCCTGGACGAGCAGTACTTC	CASSIAGFLDEQYF
TRBV5-1	NA	NA	TRBJ1-1	TGCGCCAGCAGCATTGACCAGGGATGGTCAAGGAACACTGAAGCTTTCTTT	CASSIDQGWSRNTEAFF
TRBV7-8	TRBD2	NA	TRBJ2-7	TGTGCCAGCAGCTTATTCCCGGGACTAGCGGCAGAGGAGCAGTACTTC	CASSLFPGLAAEEQYF
TRBV5-6	TRBD1	few	TRBJ2-3	TGTGCCAGCAGCCCGGGACAGCTTTTTGGGAATACGCAGTATTTT	CASSPGQLFGNTQYF
TRBV11-2	NA	NA	TRBJ1-2	TGTGCCAGCAGCTTAGAAATTTCCAGGGGACGAAACTATGGCTACACCTTC	CASSLEISRGRNYGYTF
TRBV6-5	NA	few	TRBJ1-6	TGTGCCAGCAGTTACCGAGGAGGGAATTCACCCCTCCACTTT	CASSYRGGNSPLHF
TRBV5-1	TRBD1	NA	TRBJ1-4	TGCGCCAGCAGCCGGGACAGGGTTACAACTAATGAAAAACTGTTTTTT	CASSRDRVTTNEKLFF
TRBV30	NA	NA	TRBJ2-1	TGTGCCTGGAGTGGGCCCGGCAAGACCGTTCCTGGGACGTACAATGAGCAGTTCTTC	CAWSGPGKTVPGTYNEQFF
TRBV14	TRBD2	NA	TRBJ2-1	TGTGCCAGCAGCCAAGCTCTTGGGACTAGCGGAATCTTTTACAATGAGCAGTTCTTC	CASSQALGTSGIFYNEQFF
TRBV12-3/TRBV12-4	NA	NA	TRBJ2-7	TGTGCCAGCAGTCCTTTCGGACAGCCCTGGGAGCAGTACTTC	CASSPFGQPWEQYF
TRBV29-1	NA	few	TRBJ2-2	TGCAGCGTCGCCGCGACCCAGACCGGGGAGCTGTTTTTT	CSVAATQTGELFF
TRBV12-3/TRBV12-4	NA	few	TRBJ2-7	TGTGCCAGCAGACAAACGTACAGATCCTACGAGCAGTACTTC	CASRQTYRSYEQYF
TRBV19	TRBD1	few	TRBJ2-1	TGTGCCAGTAAGGGGACAGGGGGCACTGAGCAGTTCTTC	CASKGTGGTEQFF
TRBV27	NA	NA	TRBJ1-2	TGTGCCAGCAGAAACGACCCGTGGGGGTACTATGGCTACACCTTC	CASRNDPWGYYGYTF
TRBV27	NA	NA	TRBJ2-1	TGTGCCAGCAGTTGGTCAGGGGACCTCAATGAGCAGTTCTTC	CASSWSGDLNEQFF
TRBV6-1	NA	few	TRBJ1-5	TGTGCCAGCAGCCTCGTGAGCAGCAATCAGCCCCAGCATTTT	CASSLVSSNQPQHF
TRBV12-3/TRBV12-4	NA	few	TRBJ2-5	TGTGCCAGCAGTTTAGAGGTCTTCCAAGAGACCCAGTACTTC	CASSLEVFQETQYF
TRBV5-1	TRBD2	NA	TRBJ2-3	TGCGCCAGCAGCTACATAGCGGGAGGGGCAGATACGCAGTATTTT	CASSYIAGGADTQYF
TRBV13	TRBD2	NA	TRBJ2-7	TGTGCCAGCAGCCCTGGGCTAGCGGGAGCGGTATACGAGCAGTACTTC	CASSPGLAGAVYEQYF
TRBV24-1	NA	NA	TRBJ1-5	TGTGCCACCAGTTTAAAGGGAAGGGGAGAAAGCAATCAGCCCCAGCATTTT	CATSLKGRGESNQPQHF
TRBV20-1	NA	few	TRBJ1-1	TGCAGTGCTAGAGTGGTAGGGGGTACTGAAGCTTTCTTT	CSARVVGGTEAFF
TRBV2	TRBD2	few	TRBJ2-1	TGTGCCAGCAGTGCTCTGCGGGGGTCCTACAATGAGCAGTTCTTC	CASSALRGSYNEQFF
TRBV16	NA	NA	TRBJ2-2	TGTGCCAGCAGCGCAACGGGCCCCTACACCGGGGAGCTGTTTTTT	CASSATGPYTGELFF
TRBV27	TRBD1	NA	TRBJ1-5	TGTGCCAGCAAACCGGGACAGGGGGTTCCGTTTAGCAATCAGCCCCAGCATTTT	CASKPGQGVPFSNQPQHF
TRBV6-1	NA	NA	TRBJ2-7	TGTGCCAGCAGTAATACCGGGAGAGCCTACGAGCAGTACTTC	CASSNTGRAYEQYF
TRBV4-2	NA	NA	TRBJ2-7	TGTGCCAGCAGCCAAGTGAATATCGGGGGTAGCTCCTACGAGCAGTACTTC	CASSQVNIGGSSYEQYF
TRBV29-1	NA	many	TRBJ2-6	TGCAGCGTTGAAGGGACAGAGAACTCTGGGGCCAACGTCCTGACTTTC	CSVEGTENSGANVLTF
TRBV3-1	NA	NA	TRBJ2-3	TGTGCCAGCAGCCAAGAGGTCCCGGGACGGGATACGCAGTATTTT	CASSQEVPGRDTQYF
TRBV15	NA	NA	TRBJ1-3	TGTGCCACCAGCAGAGTGGGAAGGCAGTGGGGAAACTCTGGAAACACCATATATTTT	CATSRVGRQWGNSGNTIYF
TRBV12-3/TRBV12-4	NA	few	TRBJ2-7	TGTGCCAGCACTCCGCAGGTGGGGGACGAGCAGTACTTC	CASTPQVGDEQYF
TRBV7-9	TRBD2	few	TRBJ2-1	TGTGCCAGCAGCCCGAAGTACGGGACTAGCGGAAATGAGCAGTTCTTC	CASSPKYGTSGNEQFF
TRBV12-3/TRBV12-4	TRBD1	NA	TRBJ1-2	TGTGCCAGCAGACGCCCGACAGGGAGCTATGGCTACACCTTC	CASRRPTGSYGYTF
TRBV9	TRBD2	few	TRBJ2-5	TGTGCCAGCAGCGTAGGTAGAGGGGGGACTAGCGGGAGTGGTGAGACCCAGTACTTC	CASSVGRGGTSGSGETQYF
TRBV5-1	NA	few	TRBJ2-1	TGCGCCAGCAGCTTGGAACGGGGGTCCTACAATGAGCAGTTCTTC	CASSLERGSYNEQFF